The 3 T cell receptor beta chains below come from one sample, sequenced in a study of Ad26.COV2.S vaccination and SARS-CoV-2 variants. The repertoire was sequenced with immunoSEQ multiplex PCR; TCRdb's copy has only in-frame clones and lacks some. Of about 480,000 clones detected, around nine tenths appear once; the ten largest clones hold roughly 13%. Stated treatment: about 20 received Ad26.COV2.S at low or high dose, single or two shots; several received placebo; per-sample allocation not given. On day 63 after the first injection, vaccine and placebo recipients gave samples. Sample: peripheral blood, taken in a trial of Ad26.COV2.S vaccine versus placebo. Receptor source: a person between 18 and 65 years old who received the Ad26.COV2.S COVID-19 vaccine or a placebo.

The chain employs TRBV29-1 and TRBJ2-7; D is unresolved. Trimming took 3 bases from V and 2 from J, leaving 8 bases between them. This CDR3 is 12 amino acids long. CDR1 is SQVTM and CDR2 is ANQGSEA in the germline V gene. Here the CDR3 reads CSVESGPYEQYF. As DNA, the CDR3 is TGCAGCGTTGAGTCCGGGCCCTACGAGCAGTACTTC.

This rearrangement joins TRBV7-9 to TRBJ2-5, with a weak D call TRBD1 (6 bases). This CDR3 contains 15 residues. Germline V lookup: CDR1 SEHNR, CDR2 FQNEAQ (reference sequence). Trimming stripped 0 bases from V and 5 bases from J, with 13 bases between. The CDR3 region is CASSLAGGDQETQYF. DNA for the CDR3: TGTGCCAGCAGCTTAGCAGGGGGTGATCAGGAGACCCAGTACTTC.

The chain combines TRBV4-3 with TRBJ2-7, with 7 bases aligning to TRBD1. The CDR3 length is 15 residues. CDR1 is LGHNA and CDR2 is YSLEER in the germline V gene. V lost 0 bases, J lost 0 bases, and 2 bases stayed unmatched. CDR3 coding DNA: TGCGCCAGCAGCCAAGATTGGGACAGCTCCTACGAGCAGTACTTC. It encodes CASSQDWDSSYEQYF.